This TCR beta chain was observed in a study of blood T cells in healthy people across ages. Study-wide points: Donor CMV infection status was unknown, possibly confounding age-related changes in expanded clonotypes. Significant beta diversity loss was already apparent by age approximately 40, declining roughly linearly.

Approximately 9.2 milliliters was the volume of peripheral blood drawn from each donor. V dropped 2 bases and J dropped 0; count of bases not matched to a gene: 10. The V gene's germline CDR1 is SGHRS and CDR2 YFSETQ. The CDR3 loop spans 18 amino acids. A few counts support this clonotype. Its antigen is undetermined. Alongside a J-beta primer mix, a sample-barcoded 5' primer served in a second PCR lasting roughly 6 to 11 cycles. One entry per CDR3 protein, called by TCRdb with MiXCR from the 5' RACE reads. The sample has over 600,000 distinct CDR3 sequences; over 20% are singletons. The sequenced sample consisted of blood. The sequence was collected from a man in his 70s in good health. The V gene is TRBV5-1, the J gene TRBJ1-4; TRBD1 matches at 7 bases. The CDR3 is CASSFSPGQIATNEKLFF. The CDR3 DNA sequence: TGCGCCAGCAGCTTCTCCCCGGGACAGATCGCAACTAATGAAAAACTGTTTTTT.